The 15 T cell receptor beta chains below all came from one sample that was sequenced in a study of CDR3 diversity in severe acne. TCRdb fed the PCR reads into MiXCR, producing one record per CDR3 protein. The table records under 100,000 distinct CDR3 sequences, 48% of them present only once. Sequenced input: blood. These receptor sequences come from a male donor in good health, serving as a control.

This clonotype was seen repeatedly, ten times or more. The CDR3 DNA sequence: TGTGCCAGCAGTTACAGTAGCAATCAGCCCCAGCATTTT. This gives the protein CASSYSSNQPQHF. The chain is built from TRBV6-2 or TRBV6-3 and TRBJ1-5, with D hard to call. Germline values: CDR1 MNHEY, CDR2 SVGEGT. This CDR3 is built from 13 residues. Trimming took 2 bases from V and 0 from J, leaving 2 bases between them.

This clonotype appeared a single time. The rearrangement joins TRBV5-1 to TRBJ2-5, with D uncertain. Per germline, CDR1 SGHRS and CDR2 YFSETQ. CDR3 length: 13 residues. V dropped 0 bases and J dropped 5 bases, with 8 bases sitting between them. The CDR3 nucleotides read TGCGCCAGCAGCTTGGATACCGCGGAGACCCAGTACTTC. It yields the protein CASSLDTAETQYF.

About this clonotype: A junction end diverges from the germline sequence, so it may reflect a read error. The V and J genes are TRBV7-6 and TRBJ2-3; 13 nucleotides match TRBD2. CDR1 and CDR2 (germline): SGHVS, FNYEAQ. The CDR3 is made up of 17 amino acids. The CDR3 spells CVSSLETSGGSTDTRYF. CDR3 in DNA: TGTGTCAGCAGCCTAGAGACTAGCGGGGGGTCCACAGATACGCGGTATTTT.

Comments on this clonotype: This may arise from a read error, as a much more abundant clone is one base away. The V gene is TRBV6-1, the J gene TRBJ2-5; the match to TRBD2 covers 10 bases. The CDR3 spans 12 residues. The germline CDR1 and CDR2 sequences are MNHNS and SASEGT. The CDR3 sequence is CASRTSGETQHF. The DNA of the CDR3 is TGTGCCAGTCGGACTAGCGGAGAGACCCAGCACTTC.

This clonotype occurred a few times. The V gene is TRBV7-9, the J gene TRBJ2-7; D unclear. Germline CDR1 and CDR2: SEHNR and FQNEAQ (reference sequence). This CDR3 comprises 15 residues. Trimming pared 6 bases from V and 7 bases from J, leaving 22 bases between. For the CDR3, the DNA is TGTGCCAGCAGTTCCTCCGGGCCCAAGTCCGGGGAGCAGTACTTC. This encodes CASSSSGPKSGEQYF.

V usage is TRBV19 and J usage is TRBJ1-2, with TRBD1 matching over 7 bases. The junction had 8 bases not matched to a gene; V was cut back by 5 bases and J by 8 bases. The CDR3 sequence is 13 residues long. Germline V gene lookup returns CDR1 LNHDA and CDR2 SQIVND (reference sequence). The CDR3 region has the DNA TGTGCCAGTAGTGCCGACAGGGCGGGGGGCTACACCTTC. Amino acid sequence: CASSADRAGGYTF. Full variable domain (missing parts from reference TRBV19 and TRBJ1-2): DGGITQSPKYLFRKEGQNVTLSCEQNLNHDAMYWYRQDPGQGLRLIYYSQIVNDFQKGDIAEGYSVSREKKESFPLTVTSAQKNPTAFYLCASSADRAGGYTFGSGTRLTVV.

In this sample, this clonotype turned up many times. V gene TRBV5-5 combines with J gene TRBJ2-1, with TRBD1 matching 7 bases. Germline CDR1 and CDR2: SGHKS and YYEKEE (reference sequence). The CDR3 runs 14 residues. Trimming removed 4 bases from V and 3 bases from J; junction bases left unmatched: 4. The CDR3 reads CASSLDRLYNEQFF. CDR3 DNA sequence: TGTGCCAGCAGCCTGGACAGGCTCTACAATGAGCAGTTCTTC. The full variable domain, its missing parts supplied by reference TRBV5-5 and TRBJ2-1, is DAGVTQSPTHLIKTRGQQVTLRCSPISGHKSVSWYQQVLGQGPQFIFQYYEKEERGRGNFPDRFSARQFPNYSSELNVNALLLGDSALYLCASSLDRLYNEQFFGPGTRLTVL.

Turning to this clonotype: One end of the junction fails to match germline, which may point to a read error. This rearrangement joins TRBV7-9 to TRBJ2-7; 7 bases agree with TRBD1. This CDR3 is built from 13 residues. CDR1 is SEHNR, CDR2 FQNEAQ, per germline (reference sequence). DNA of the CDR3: TGTGCTAGCAGCTTCCCACAGGGGTACGAGCAGTACTTC. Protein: CASSFPQGYEQYF.

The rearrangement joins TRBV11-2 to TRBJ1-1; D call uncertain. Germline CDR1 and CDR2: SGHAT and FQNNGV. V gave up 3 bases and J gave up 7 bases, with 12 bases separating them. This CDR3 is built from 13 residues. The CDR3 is CASSFGGLSEAFF. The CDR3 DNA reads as TGTGCCAGCAGCTTTGGCGGCTTGAGTGAAGCTTTCTTT.

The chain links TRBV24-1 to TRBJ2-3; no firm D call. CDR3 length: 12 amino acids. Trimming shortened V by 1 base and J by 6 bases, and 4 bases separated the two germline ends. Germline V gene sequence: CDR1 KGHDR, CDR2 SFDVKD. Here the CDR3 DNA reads TGTGCCACCAGTGATTTTTCGGATACGCAGTATTTT. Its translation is CATSDFSDTQYF.

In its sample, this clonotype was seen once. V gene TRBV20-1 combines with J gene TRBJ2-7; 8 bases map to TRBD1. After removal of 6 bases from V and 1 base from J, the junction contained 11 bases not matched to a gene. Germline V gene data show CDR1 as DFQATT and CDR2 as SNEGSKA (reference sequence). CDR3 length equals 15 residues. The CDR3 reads CSAGKRGQESYEQYF. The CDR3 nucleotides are TGCAGTGCCGGAAAGAGGGGACAGGAGTCCTACGAGCAGTACTTC.

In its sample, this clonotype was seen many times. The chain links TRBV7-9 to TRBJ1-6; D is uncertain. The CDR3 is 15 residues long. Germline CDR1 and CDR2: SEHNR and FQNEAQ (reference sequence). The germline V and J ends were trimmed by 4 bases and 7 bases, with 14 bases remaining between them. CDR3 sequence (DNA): TGTGCCAGCAGCTCTCAATCGGCGGAGAATTCACCCCTCCACTTT. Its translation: CASSSQSAENSPLHF.

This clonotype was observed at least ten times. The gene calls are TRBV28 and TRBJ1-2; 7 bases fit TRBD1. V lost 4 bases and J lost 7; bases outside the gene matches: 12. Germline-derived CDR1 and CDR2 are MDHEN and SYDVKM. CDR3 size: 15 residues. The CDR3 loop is CASSSPPDRVGGYTF. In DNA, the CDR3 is TGTGCCAGCAGTTCCCCTCCCGACAGGGTCGGTGGCTACACCTTC.

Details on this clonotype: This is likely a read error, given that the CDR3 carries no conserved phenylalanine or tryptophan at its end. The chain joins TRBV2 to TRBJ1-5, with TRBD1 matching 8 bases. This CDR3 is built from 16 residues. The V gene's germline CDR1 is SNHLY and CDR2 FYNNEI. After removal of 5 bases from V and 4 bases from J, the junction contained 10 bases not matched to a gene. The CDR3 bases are TGTGCCAGCAGTAAGCCTCCCGGGACAGGTAATCAGCCCCAGCATTCT. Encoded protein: CASSKPPGTGNQPQHS.

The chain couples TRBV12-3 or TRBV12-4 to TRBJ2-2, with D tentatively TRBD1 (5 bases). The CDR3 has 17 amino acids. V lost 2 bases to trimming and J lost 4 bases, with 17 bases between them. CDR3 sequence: CASSLLSGNYATGELFF. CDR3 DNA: TGTGCCAGCAGTTTATTGTCAGGGAACTACGCCACCGGGGAGCTGTTTTTT.